The rows below give T cell receptor beta chains drawn from one sample of a study of control samples from healthy donors and cancer patients. The method was immunoSEQ multiplex PCR; TCRdb's version includes in-frame clones alone and lacks a portion of them. In the table there are roughly 79,000 clones, more than 75% of which are singletons. The material sequenced was blood. The receptors come from a man aged 45 to 65 in good health. Each CDR3 is given with its conserved first and last residue. A D gene is named only where the DNA matches it firmly. Part of the rows lack a size; the others show once, few, many or a class for expanded clones.

>TRBJ2-7|NA|TRBV7-9|NA
TGTGCCAGCAGCGCGAGGGCCTACGAGCAGTACTTC
CASSARAYEQYF
>TRBJ2-3|NA|TRBV6-2/TRBV6-3|NA
TGTGCCAGCAGCCCTAGGGGGGAACTGAGCACAGATACGCAGTATTTT
CASSPRGELSTDTQYF
>TRBJ1-1|NA|TRBV18|NA
TGTGCCAGCTCACGTAATCGTTTCGGACAGCCGAACACTGAAGCTTTCTTT
CASSRNRFGQPNTEAFF
>TRBJ2-5|NA|TRBV5-1|NA
TGCGCCAGCAGCTTGCAGGGTCCTCTCAGGACCCAGTACTTC
CASSLQGPLRTQYF
>TRBJ2-2|TRBD2|TRBV19|once
TGTGCCAGTAGTATAGAACTAGCGGGGGCCTTGGGTTCCGGGGAGCTGTTTTTT
CASSIELAGALGSGELFF
>TRBJ2-3|NA|TRBV19|NA
TGTGCCAGTAGAGACTTATACACAGATACGCAGTATTTT
CASRDLYTDTQYF
>TRBJ2-5|NA|TRBV7-9|NA
TGTGCCAGCAGCTTAGGAGCTAGGGGAGAGACCCAGTACTTC
CASSLGARGETQYF
>TRBJ2-1|TRBD2|TRBV7-6|NA
TGTGCCAGCAGTCGTGGGGGGGGACTAGCGGGAGGGCCCAATGAGCAGTTCTTC
CASSRGGGLAGGPNEQFF
>TRBJ2-4|TRBD1|TRBV6-5|NA
TGTGCCAGCAGTTACAATAGGGGACAGGGGATTCAGTACTTC
CASSYNRGQGIQYF
>TRBJ2-1|TRBD2|TRBV9|NA
TGTGCCAGCAGCGTAGCAGCGGGAGGAATTAATGAGCAGTTCTTC
CASSVAAGGINEQFF
>TRBJ1-6|NA|TRBV4-1|NA
TGCGCCAGCAGCCAAGCCGGGCAGGGGAGACATTCACCCCTCCACTTT
CASSQAGQGRHSPLHF
>TRBJ1-5|TRBD1|TRBV7-2|NA
TGTGCCAGCAGCTCCCGACAGGGTGGAGTGAGTCAGCCCCAGCATTTT
CASSSRQGGVSQPQHF
>TRBJ2-7|NA|TRBV11-3|NA
TGTGCCAGCAGCTTAAACTACTACGAGCAGTACTTC
CASSLNYYEQYF
>TRBJ1-5|NA|TRBV30|NA
TGTGCCTGGAGGTCAACCGGGGGGAGTCAGCCCCAGCATTTT
CAWRSTGGSQPQHF
>TRBJ1-1|NA|TRBV19|once
TGTGCCAGTAGTATCTTAGCAAGGGGTGAAGCTTTCTTT
CASSILARGEAFF
>TRBJ2-7|NA|TRBV7-3|NA
TGTGCCAGCAGCCACCCCGGGTCCGAGCAGTACTTC
CASSHPGSEQYF
>TRBJ1-3|TRBD1|TRBV12-3/TRBV12-4|NA
TGTGCCAGCAGAGGGGGCAACCTGGAGACCATATATTTT
CASRGGNLETIYF
>TRBJ1-6|NA|TRBV3-1/TRBV3-2|NA
TGTGCCAGCAGCCAAGATTATCCCGGGACATCTAATTCACCCCTCCACTTT
CASSQDYPGTSNSPLHF
>TRBJ2-1|NA|TRBV15|NA
TGTGCCACCAGCCTCCCGGGCGGACTGGGGAATGAGCAGTTCTTC
CATSLPGGLGNEQFF
>TRBJ2-1|NA|TRBV5-1|NA
TGCGCCAGCAGCTTGGGACTTTACAATGAGCAGTTCTTC
CASSLGLYNEQFF
>TRBJ1-5|TRBD1|TRBV7-8|NA
TGTGCCAGCAGCTTAGCAAGTACGGGACAGAATCAGCCCCAGCATTTT
CASSLASTGQNQPQHF
>TRBJ2-2|NA|TRBV7-9|NA
TGTGCCAGCAGCTTGGACAGGAACACCGGGGAGCTGTTTTTT
CASSLDRNTGELFF
>TRBJ1-1|NA|TRBV28|NA
TGTGCCACCAACTGGAGGGTTACTGAAGCTTTCTTT
CATNWRVTEAFF
>TRBJ1-1|NA|TRBV9|NA
TGTGCCAGCAGCGTAGATTGGGCTACGGAAGCTTTCTTT
CASSVDWATEAFF
>TRBJ1-5|NA|TRBV30|NA
TGTGCCTGGAGTGTGGGGGGCAATCAGCCCCAGCATTTT
CAWSVGGNQPQHF
>TRBJ1-1|NA|TRBV5-6|NA
TGTGCCAGCAGGGAATACGCCCAGAACACTGAAGCTTTCTTT
CASREYAQNTEAFF
>TRBJ1-1|TRBD1|TRBV30|NA
TGTGCCTGGAACGTTGGGACAGTGGAAGCTTTCTTT
CAWNVGTVEAFF
>TRBJ2-1|NA|TRBV5-6|NA
TGTGCCAGCAGCTCGCTCGGGATACAGGGTGGTATCGGTGAGCAGTTCTTC
CASSSLGIQGGIGEQFF
>TRBJ1-3|NA|TRBV18|NA
TGTGCCAGCTCACCTTCGGGAAGAGGAAACACCATATATTTT
CASSPSGRGNTIYF
>TRBJ2-2|NA|TRBV4-1|once
TGCGCCAGCAGCCAAGATTCGAGCAGATACACCGGGGAGCTGTTTTTT
CASSQDSSRYTGELFF
>TRBJ2-1|NA|TRBV6-6|NA
TGTGCCAGCAGTTACCTATATGAGCAGTTCTTC
CASSYLYEQFF
>TRBJ1-2|TRBD1|TRBV28|once
TGTGCCAGCAGTTCCCGACAGGGGGCGGGTGGCTATGGCTACACCTTC
CASSSRQGAGGYGYTF
>TRBJ2-7|NA|TRBV28|NA
TGTGCCAGCACCGAACAGGGTTACTCCTACGAGCAGTACTTC
CASTEQGYSYEQYF
>TRBJ2-7|NA|TRBV30|NA
TGTGCCTGGAGCGCAAATCAGAACTACGAGCAGTACTTC
CAWSANQNYEQYF
>TRBJ1-2|NA|TRBV6-5|NA
TGTGCCAGCAGTCTGGACGCGAACTATGGCTACACCTTC
CASSLDANYGYTF
>TRBJ2-3|NA|TRBV30|NA
TGTGCCTGGAGTAAGACCGTCTTCTCAGATACGCAGTATTTT
CAWSKTVFSDTQYF
>TRBJ1-1|TRBD1|TRBV7-2|NA
TGTGCCAGCAGCTCGAGGACAGGTCTCACTGAAGCTTTCTTT
CASSSRTGLTEAFF
>TRBJ2-7|TRBD2|TRBV4-3|NA
TGCGCCAGCAGCCAAGACCGACTAGCGCTTGAATACGAGCAGTACTTC
CASSQDRLALEYEQYF
>TRBJ2-7|NA|TRBV7-9|once
TGTGCCAGCAGCGCCCGAGGAATGGGGCAGTACTTC
CASSARGMGQYF
>TRBJ1-2|TRBD1|TRBV12-3/TRBV12-4|once
TGTGCCAGCAGTGTTCGGGACAGGGGGGGCTACACCTTC
CASSVRDRGGYTF
>TRBJ2-5|NA|TRBV18|NA
TGTGCCAGCTCACCCGGGAGACAGGGCGGGGAGACCCAGTACTTC
CASSPGRQGGETQYF
>TRBJ2-2|NA|TRBV5-4|NA
TGTGCCAGCAGCTTATCCGGGGAGCTGTTTTTT
CASSLSGELFF
>TRBJ2-5|NA|TRBV7-8|NA
TGTGCCAGCAGCCCTGTTCTGGGGAGCCAAGAGACCCAGTACTTC
CASSPVLGSQETQYF
>TRBJ2-5|TRBD1|TRBV13|NA
TGTGCCAGCAGCGTCGGACAGGGCTGGGAGACCCAGTACTTC
CASSVGQGWETQYF
>TRBJ2-1|NA|TRBV20-1|NA
TGCAGTGCGAGTCGGGGGAACAATGAGCAGTTCTTC
CSASRGNNEQFF
>TRBJ1-4|TRBD1|TRBV4-1|NA
TGCGCCAGCAGCCAAGTGGGGCGACAGGGGGGCGAAAAACTGTTTTTT
CASSQVGRQGGEKLFF
>TRBJ1-1|NA|TRBV23-1|NA
TGCGCCAGCCTTACCATGAACACTGAAGCTTTCTTT
CASLTMNTEAFF
>TRBJ2-7|NA|TRBV27|NA
TGTGCCAGCAGAGACCTAAGGGTGTCCTACGAGCAGTACTTC
CASRDLRVSYEQYF
>TRBJ2-1|TRBD2|TRBV5-1|NA
TGCGCCAGCAGCCTTGGACTAGCGGGAGATCTTGAGCAGTTCTTC
CASSLGLAGDLEQFF
>TRBJ1-5|NA|TRBV3-1/TRBV3-2|NA
TGTGCCAGCAGCGATGACAGTAGCAATCAGCCCCAGCATTTT
CASSDDSSNQPQHF
>TRBJ2-7|NA|TRBV28|once
TGTGCCAGCAGTCAATCGAGGGGGATGGCCTCCTACGAGCAGTACTTC
CASSQSRGMASYEQYF
>TRBJ2-1|TRBD2|TRBV15|NA
TGTGCCACCAGCAGTGGACTAGCGTCCAATGAGCAGTTCTTC
CATSSGLASNEQFF
>TRBJ1-5|NA|TRBV7-7|NA
TGTGCCAGCAGCTTAGCAGTAGATCAGCCCCAGCATTTT
CASSLAVDQPQHF
>TRBJ2-7|NA|TRBV28|few
TGTGCCAGCCGACGGTCCTACGAGCAGTACTTC
CASRRSYEQYF
>TRBJ1-5|NA|TRBV28|NA
TGTGCCAGCAGTCCCACGGATGGGGTACGCAATCAGCCCCAGCATTTT
CASSPTDGVRNQPQHF
>TRBJ2-7|NA|TRBV18|NA
TGTGCCAGCTCACCACCGTTAGGACCGAGCGCCTACGAGCAGTACTTC
CASSPPLGPSAYEQYF
>TRBJ1-5|NA|TRBV19|NA
TGTGCCAGTAGTGGGGTTTTGGGCAATCAGCCCCAGCATTTT
CASSGVLGNQPQHF